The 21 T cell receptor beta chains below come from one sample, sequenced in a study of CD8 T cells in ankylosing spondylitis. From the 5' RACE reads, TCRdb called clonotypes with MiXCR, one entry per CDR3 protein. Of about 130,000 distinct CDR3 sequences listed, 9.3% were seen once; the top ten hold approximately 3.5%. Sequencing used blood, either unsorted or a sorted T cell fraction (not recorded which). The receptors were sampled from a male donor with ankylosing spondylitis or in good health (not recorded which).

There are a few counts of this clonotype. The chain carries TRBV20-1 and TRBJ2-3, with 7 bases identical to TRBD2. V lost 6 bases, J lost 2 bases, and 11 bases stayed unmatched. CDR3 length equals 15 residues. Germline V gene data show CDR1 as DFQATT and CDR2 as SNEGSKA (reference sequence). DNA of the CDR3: TGCAGTGCCATTTCGCTCCGGGGGGTCACAGATACGCAGTATTTT. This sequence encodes CSAISLRGVTDTQYF.

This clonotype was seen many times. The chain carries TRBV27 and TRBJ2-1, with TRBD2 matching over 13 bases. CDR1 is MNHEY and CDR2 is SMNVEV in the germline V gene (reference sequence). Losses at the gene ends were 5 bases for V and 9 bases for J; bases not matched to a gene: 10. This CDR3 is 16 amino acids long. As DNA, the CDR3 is TGTGCCAGCAGTGCCTCCGGGACTAGCGGGATGTTTGAGCAGTTCTTC. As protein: CASSASGTSGMFEQFF.

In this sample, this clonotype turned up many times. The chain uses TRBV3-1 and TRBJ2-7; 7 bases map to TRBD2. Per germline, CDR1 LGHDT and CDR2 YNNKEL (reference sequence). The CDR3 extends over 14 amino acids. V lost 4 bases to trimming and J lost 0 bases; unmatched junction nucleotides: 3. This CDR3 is CASSRGSNSYEQYF. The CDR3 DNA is TGTGCCAGCAGCCGCGGGAGTAACTCCTACGAGCAGTACTTC.

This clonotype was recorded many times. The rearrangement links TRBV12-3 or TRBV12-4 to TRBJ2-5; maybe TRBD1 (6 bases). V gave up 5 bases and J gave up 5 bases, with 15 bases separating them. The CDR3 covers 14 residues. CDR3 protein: CASSVHRAGETQYF. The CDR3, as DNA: TGTGCCAGCAGTGTCCACAGGGCTGGCGAGACCCAGTACTTC.

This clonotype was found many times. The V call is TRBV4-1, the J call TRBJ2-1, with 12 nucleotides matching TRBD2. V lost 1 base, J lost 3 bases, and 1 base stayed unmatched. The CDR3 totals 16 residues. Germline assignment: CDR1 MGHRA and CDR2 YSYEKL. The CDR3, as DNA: TGCGCCAGCAGCCAAGGACTAGCGGGAGTCTACAATGAGCAGTTCTTC. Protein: CASSQGLAGVYNEQFF.

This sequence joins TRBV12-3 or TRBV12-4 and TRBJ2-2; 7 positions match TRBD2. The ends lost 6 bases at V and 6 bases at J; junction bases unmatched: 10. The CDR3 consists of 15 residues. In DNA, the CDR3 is TGTGCCAGCAGCCCCATTGGCGGGAGTGCCGGGGAGCTGTTTTTT. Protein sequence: CASSPIGGSAGELFF.

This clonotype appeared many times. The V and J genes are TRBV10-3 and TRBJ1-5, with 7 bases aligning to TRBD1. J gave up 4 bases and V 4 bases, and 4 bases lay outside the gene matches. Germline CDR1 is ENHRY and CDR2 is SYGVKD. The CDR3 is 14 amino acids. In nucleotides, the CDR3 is TGTGCCATCAGTGGACAGGGTGGTAATCAGCCCCAGCATTTT. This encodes CAISGQGGNQPQHF.

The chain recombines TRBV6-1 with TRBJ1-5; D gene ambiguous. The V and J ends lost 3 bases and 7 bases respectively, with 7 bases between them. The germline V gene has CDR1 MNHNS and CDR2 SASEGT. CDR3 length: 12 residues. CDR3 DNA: TGTGCCAGCAGTGACGGGGTACAGCCCCAGCATTTT. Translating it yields CASSDGVQPQHF.

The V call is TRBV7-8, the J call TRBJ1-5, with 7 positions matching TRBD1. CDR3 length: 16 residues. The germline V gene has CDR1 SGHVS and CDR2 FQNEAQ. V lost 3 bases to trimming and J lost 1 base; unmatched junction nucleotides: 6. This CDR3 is CASSFSGTVSNQPQHF. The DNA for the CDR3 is TGTGCCAGCAGCTTCTCCGGGACAGTCAGCAATCAGCCCCAGCATTTT.

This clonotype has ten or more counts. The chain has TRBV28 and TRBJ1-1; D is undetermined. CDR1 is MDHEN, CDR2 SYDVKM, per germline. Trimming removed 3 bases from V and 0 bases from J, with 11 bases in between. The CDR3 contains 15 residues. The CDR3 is CASSFVRAMNTEAFF. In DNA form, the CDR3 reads TGTGCCAGCAGTTTTGTGAGGGCGATGAACACTGAAGCTTTCTTT.

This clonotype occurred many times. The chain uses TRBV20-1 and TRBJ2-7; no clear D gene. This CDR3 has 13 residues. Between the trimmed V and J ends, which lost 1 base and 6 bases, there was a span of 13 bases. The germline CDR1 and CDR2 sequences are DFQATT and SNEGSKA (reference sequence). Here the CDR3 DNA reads TGCAGTGCTAGAGGGACGACCTGGTCCGAGCAGTACTTC. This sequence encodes CSARGTTWSEQYF.

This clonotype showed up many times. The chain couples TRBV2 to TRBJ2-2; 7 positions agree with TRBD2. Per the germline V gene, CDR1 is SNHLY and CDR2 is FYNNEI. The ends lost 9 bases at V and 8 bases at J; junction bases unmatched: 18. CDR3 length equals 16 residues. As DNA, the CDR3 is TGTGCCAGTGGGGGAGGACTAGACCGGTTATCTGGGGAGCTGTTTTTT. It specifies CASGGGLDRLSGELFF. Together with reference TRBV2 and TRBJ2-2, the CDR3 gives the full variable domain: EPEVTQTPSHQVTQMGQEVILRCVPISNHLYFYWYRQILGQKVEFLVSFYNNEISEKSEIFDDQFSVERPDGSNFTLKIRSTKLEDSAMYFCASGGGLDRLSGELFFGEGSRLTVL.

This chain's CDR3 is CASSVLTIGDEQFF. CDR3 nucleotide sequence: TGTGCCAGCAGCGTCCTAACAATCGGCGATGAGCAGTTCTTC. This chain joins TRBV9 and TRBJ2-1, with no clear D. Germline V gene data show CDR1 as SGDLS and CDR2 as YYNGEE. Trimming took off 2 bases at V and 8 bases at J, with 14 bases between the two ends. The length of the CDR3 is 14 residues.

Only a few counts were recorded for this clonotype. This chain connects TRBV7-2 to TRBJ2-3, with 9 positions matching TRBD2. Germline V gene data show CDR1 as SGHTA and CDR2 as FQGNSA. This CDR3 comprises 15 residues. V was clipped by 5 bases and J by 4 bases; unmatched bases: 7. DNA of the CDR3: TGTGCCAGCAGCCTAGGGACTAGCCGCGCAGATACGCAGTATTTT. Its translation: CASSLGTSRADTQYF.

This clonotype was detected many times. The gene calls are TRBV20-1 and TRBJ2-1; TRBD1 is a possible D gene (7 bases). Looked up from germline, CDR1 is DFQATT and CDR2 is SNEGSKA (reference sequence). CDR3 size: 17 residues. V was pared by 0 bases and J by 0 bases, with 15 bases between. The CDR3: CSARDLRGESSYNEQFF. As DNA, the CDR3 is TGCAGTGCTAGAGATCTCAGGGGGGAGAGCTCCTACAATGAGCAGTTCTTC.

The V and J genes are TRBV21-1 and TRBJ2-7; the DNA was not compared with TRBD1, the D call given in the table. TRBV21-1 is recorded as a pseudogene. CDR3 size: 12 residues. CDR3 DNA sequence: TGTGCCAGCAGCAAGATACAGGCCGAGCAGTACTTC. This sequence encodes CASSKIQAEQYF.

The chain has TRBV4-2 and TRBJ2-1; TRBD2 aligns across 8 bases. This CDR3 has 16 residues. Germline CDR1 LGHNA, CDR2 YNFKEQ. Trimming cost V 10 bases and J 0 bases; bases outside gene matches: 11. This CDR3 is CAIGPGLGCSYNEQFF. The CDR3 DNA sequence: TGTGCCATCGGCCCGGGACTAGGATGCTCCTACAATGAGCAGTTCTTC.

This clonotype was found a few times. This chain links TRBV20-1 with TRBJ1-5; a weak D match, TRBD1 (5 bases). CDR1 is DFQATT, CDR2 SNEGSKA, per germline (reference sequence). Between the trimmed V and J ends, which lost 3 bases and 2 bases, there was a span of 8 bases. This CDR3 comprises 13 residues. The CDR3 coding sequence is TGCAGTGCTAGGTTACAGGGCAATCAGCCCCAGCATTTT. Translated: CSARLQGNQPQHF.

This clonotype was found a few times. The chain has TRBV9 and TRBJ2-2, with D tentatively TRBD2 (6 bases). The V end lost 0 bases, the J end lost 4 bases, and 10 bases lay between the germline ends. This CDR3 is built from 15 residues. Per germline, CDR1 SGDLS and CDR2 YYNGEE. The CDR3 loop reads CASSVVEGGTGELFF. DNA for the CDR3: TGTGCCAGCAGCGTAGTGGAGGGCGGCACCGGGGAGCTGTTTTTT.

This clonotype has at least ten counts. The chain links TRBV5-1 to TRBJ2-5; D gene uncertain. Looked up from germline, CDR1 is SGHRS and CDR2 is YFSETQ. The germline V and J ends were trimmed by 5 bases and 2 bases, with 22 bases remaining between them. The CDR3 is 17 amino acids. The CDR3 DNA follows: TGCGCCAGCAGGTTCCAAGTAGAAACGACGCGTCAAGAGACCCAGTACTTC. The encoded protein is CASRFQVETTRQETQYF.

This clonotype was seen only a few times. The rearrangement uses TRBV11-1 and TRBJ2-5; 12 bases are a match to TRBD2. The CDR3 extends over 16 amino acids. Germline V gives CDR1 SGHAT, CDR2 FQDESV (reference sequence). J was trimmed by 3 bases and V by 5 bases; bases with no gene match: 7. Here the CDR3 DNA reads TGTGCCAGCAGCGGGAGGACTAGCGGGAAGGAAGAGACCCAGTACTTC. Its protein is CASSGRTSGKEETQYF.